This record concerns one T cell receptor (beta chain) sequence. TCRdb recomputed calls from the 5' RACE reads with MiXCR, one row per CDR3 protein. The data contain hundreds of thousands of distinct CDR3 sequences, over 9% of them seen just once; the ten biggest clones take up about 15%. The data were obtained in a study of T cells after yellow fever vaccination. The specimen comprised PBMCs, sampled on the day of the yellow fever booster vaccination. The sequence came from a man younger than 45 who received the YFV17D yellow fever vaccine.

In DNA, the CDR3 is TGCGCCAGCAGCCAAGTTCGACCCGATTCTGGGGCCAACGTCCTGACTTTC. This sequence encodes CASSQVRPDSGANVLTF. The V gene is TRBV4-1, the J gene TRBJ2-6; D gene ambiguous. This CDR3 comprises 17 residues. With 1 base removed from V and 1 base from J, the gap between germline ends came to 11 bases. Germline V lookup: CDR1 MGHRA, CDR2 YSYEKL.